This TCR beta chain was sequenced for a study of Ad26.COV2.S vaccination and SARS-CoV-2 variants. The V end was cut by 3 bases, the J end by 3 bases, with 20 bases between. This CDR3 region has 16 residues. Germline V gene data show CDR1 as SQVTM and CDR2 as ANQGSEA. Stated treatment: roughly 20 received Ad26.COV2.S at low or high dose, single or two shots; several received placebo; per-sample allocation not given. Specimens were obtained on day 63 following the first vaccine or placebo injection. The table came from immunoSEQ multiplex PCR; TCRdb's copy has only in-frame clones and leaves some out. The sample carries 380,000 or so clones, more than 85% recorded once.

The V gene is TRBV29-1, the J gene TRBJ2-5; a possible D gene is TRBD2 (6 bases). The receptor was derived from a person aged 18-65 years who received the Ad26.COV2.S COVID-19 vaccine or a placebo. The material was peripheral blood, obtained in a trial of Ad26.COV2.S vaccine versus placebo. CDR3 in amino acids: CSVDDTRGGVKETQYF. CDR3 DNA sequence: TGCAGCGTTGATGACACTAGAGGAGGGGTCAAAGAGACCCAGTACTTC.